The clone carrying this T cell receptor (beta chain) was detected only a few times. Its antigen remains unidentified. Investigators reverse transcribed all isolated RNA, so they sequenced expressed TCRB transcripts. Only in-frame clones appear in the TCRdb table, and some are missing; sequencing was by immunoSEQ multiplex PCR. The profile shows 160,000 or so clones, approximately 8.7% of them singletons. This specimen belongs to a study of beta chain features in type 1 diabetes. Study observations and caveats: Cells carrying high TCR expression could end up over-represented when cDNA is sequenced. Patients with Type 1 diabetes showed moderately but significantly shorter TCRB CDR3s in all four CD4+ subsets.

Germline V lookup: CDR1 KGHSH, CDR2 LQKENI. The V gene lost 0 bases and the J gene lost 4 bases, with 13 bases spanning the gap. The CDR3 contains 16 residues. Per donor, one heparinised blood draw averaged about 116 mL. The receptor was isolated from a woman aged 25 to 39 with type 1 diabetes. The sequencing input was central memory CD4+ T cells from blood. The chain links TRBV18 to TRBJ2-1, with D perhaps matching TRBD2 (5 bases). The CDR3 is CASSPPNRGQYNEQFF. The CDR3 nucleotides are TGTGCCAGCTCACCACCGAACCGCGGGCAATACAATGAGCAGTTCTTC.